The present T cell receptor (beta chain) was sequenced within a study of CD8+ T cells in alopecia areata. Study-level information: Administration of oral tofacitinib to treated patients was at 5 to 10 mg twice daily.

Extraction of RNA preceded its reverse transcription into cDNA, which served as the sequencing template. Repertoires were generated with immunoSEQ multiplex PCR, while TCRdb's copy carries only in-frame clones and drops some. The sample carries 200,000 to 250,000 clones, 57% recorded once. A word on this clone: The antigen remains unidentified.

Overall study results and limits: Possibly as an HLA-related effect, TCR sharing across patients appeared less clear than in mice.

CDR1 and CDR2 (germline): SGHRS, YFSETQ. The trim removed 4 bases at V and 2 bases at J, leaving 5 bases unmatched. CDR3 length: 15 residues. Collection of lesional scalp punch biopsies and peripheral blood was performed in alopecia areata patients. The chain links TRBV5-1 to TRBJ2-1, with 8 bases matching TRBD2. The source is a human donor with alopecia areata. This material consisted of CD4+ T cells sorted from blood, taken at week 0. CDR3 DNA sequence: TGCGCCAGCAGCGACATTAGCGGGACCTACAATGAGCAGTTCTTC. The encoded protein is CASSDISGTYNEQFF.